This is a list of T cell receptor beta chains from one sample in a study of blood T cells in healthy people across ages. TCRdb used MiXCR to reprocess the 5' RACE reads, holding one entry per CDR3 protein. This table has approximately 1.5 million distinct CDR3 sequences, 35% to 45% appearing once. Material: blood. These TCRs come from a woman aged 18-29 years in good health. The CDR3 runs from the conserved cysteine through the conserved F or W. D genes are given only for firm matches. Rows may omit the clone size; those that give it use once, few, many or a size class.

cdr3_length	v_call	clone_size	d_call	j_call	cdr3_nt	cdr3_aa
14	TRBV13	NA	TRBD2	TRBJ2-5	TGTGCCAGCAGCTTCCCTAGCGGGGTCGAGACCCAGTACTTC	CASSFPSGVETQYF
13	TRBV6-2/TRBV6-3	NA	NA	TRBJ1-5	TGTGCCAGCGGGGCCGCAAACAATCAGCCCCAGCATTTT	CASGAANNQPQHF
15	TRBV9	NA	NA	TRBJ1-6	TGTGCCAGCAGCGTAGTGGCGCAGCGGAATTCACCCCTCCACTTT	CASSVVAQRNSPLHF
12	TRBV20-1	few	NA	TRBJ1-1	TGTAGTGCTAGAGATCACTACACTGAAGCTTTCTTT	CSARDHYTEAFF
13	TRBV29-1	NA	TRBD1	TRBJ2-2	TGCAGCGTCGAGACAGGGGACACCGGGGAGCTGTTTTTT	CSVETGDTGELFF
14	TRBV29-1	many	TRBD2	TRBJ2-1	TGCAGCGTCCTAGCGGGAGTAGGGAACAATGAGCAGTTCTTC	CSVLAGVGNNEQFF
15	TRBV29-1	NA	NA	TRBJ2-3	TGCAGCGCAAGGGGGGGGCAGTCCGCCACAGATACGCAGTATTTT	CSARGGQSATDTQYF
12	TRBV6-5	NA	NA	TRBJ1-2	TGTGCCAGCAGTTATCCAGGGGATGGCTACACCTTC	CASSYPGDGYTF
13	TRBV20-1	NA	TRBD1	TRBJ2-1	TGCAGTGCATCCGGGACAGGGAACAATGAGCAGTTCTTC	CSASGTGNNEQFF
16	TRBV7-2	NA	TRBD1	TRBJ1-1	TGTGCCAGCAGACAACAACAGGGGAGGCTTGGGGTTGAAGCTTTCTTT	CASRQQQGRLGVEAFF
16	TRBV5-5	many	NA	TRBJ2-7	TGTGCCAGCAGCTTCTCCATCTCCCGCAGGGCCTACGAGCAGTACTTC	CASSFSISRRAYEQYF
15	TRBV6-1	NA	NA	TRBJ1-2	TGTGCCAGCAGTGAAACCTTACAGGTTCACTATGGCTACACCTTC	CASSETLQVHYGYTF
17	TRBV25-1	NA	NA	TRBJ2-1	TGTGCCAGCAGCCCCCGAGAAGACAGGGAGGGCGGGAATGAGCAGTTCTTC	CASSPREDREGGNEQFF
16	TRBV4-3	few	NA	TRBJ2-4	TGCGCCAGCAGCCAAGATTGGGGGGCTGTCGGAAACATTCAGTACTTC	CASSQDWGAVGNIQYF
14	TRBV15	few	NA	TRBJ1-2	TGTGCCACCAGCAGAGAACAGGGTGGCTATGGCTACACCTTC	CATSREQGGYGYTF
14	TRBV29-1	NA	NA	TRBJ1-1	TGCAGCGTTGATCCGGGGGACATTCCCACTGAAGCTTTCTTT	CSVDPGDIPTEAFF
14	TRBV6-2/TRBV6-3	few	NA	TRBJ1-5	TGTGCCAGCAGCCCCTACAGGGGCAATCAGCCCCAGCATTTT	CASSPYRGNQPQHF
16	TRBV24-1	NA	NA	TRBJ2-1	TGTGCCACCAGTCAGTCGGGCGAGAATCTATACAATGAGCAGTTTTTC	CATSQSGENLYNEQFF
16	TRBV7-2	NA	NA	TRBJ2-1	TGTGCCAGCAGCCAGCTTCAGGGTGACTCCTACAATGAGCAGTTCTTC	CASSQLQGDSYNEQFF
13	TRBV7-2	NA	NA	TRBJ2-3	TGTGCCAGCAGCTTATCGGTGTACGATACGCAGTATTTT	CASSLSVYDTQYF
13	TRBV12-5	few	NA	TRBJ2-1	TGTGCTAGTGGTTTTGTAGGGAACAATGAGCAGTTCTTC	CASGFVGNNEQFF
13	TRBV20-1	NA	TRBD1	TRBJ2-3	TGCAGTGCTGCGGGACAGGGGACAGATACGCAGTATTTT	CSAAGQGTDTQYF
13	TRBV24-1	NA	TRBD1	TRBJ2-1	TGTGCCATACAGGGGGAAAGCTACAATGAGCAGTTCTTC	CAIQGESYNEQFF
14	TRBV7-2	NA	NA	TRBJ1-2	TGTGCCAGCAAAGACAAAGACCGAAACTATGGCTACACCTTC	CASKDKDRNYGYTF
14	TRBV29-1	few	NA	TRBJ1-2	TGCAGCGCCGGGGAGGGCTCTGCTAACTATGGCTACACCTTC	CSAGEGSANYGYTF
17	TRBV27	NA	TRBD2	TRBJ2-1	TGTGCCAGCAATTTAGGGACTAGCGGGGGGACTTACAATGAGCAGTTCTTC	CASNLGTSGGTYNEQFF
17	TRBV6-1	NA	NA	TRBJ2-7	TGTGCCAGCAGTGATCCCAACAAGGGCGTTCGCTCCTACGAGCAGTACTTC	CASSDPNKGVRSYEQYF
15	TRBV27	few	NA	TRBJ1-5	TGTGCCAGCAGTTTAAGTCTCTTCAGCAATCAGCCCCAGCATTTT	CASSLSLFSNQPQHF
16	TRBV10-2	NA	NA	TRBJ2-1	TGCGCCAGCAGTGCGTTACGGGGGAGCTCCTACAATGAGCAGTTCTTC	CASSALRGSSYNEQFF
20	TRBV10-3	few	NA	TRBJ2-1	TGTGCCATCAGTGAGTCTCCCAGCGGAGCAGTAGTTAGCTCCTACAATGAGCAGTTCTTC	CAISESPSGAVVSSYNEQFF
14	TRBV6-1	NA	NA	TRBJ2-7	TGTGCCAGCGGGTCCCACGACGTGATCTACGAGCAGTACTTC	CASGSHDVIYEQYF
14	TRBV6-5	NA	TRBD1	TRBJ2-3	TGTGCCAGCAGCCACGGACAGGGGGAGGATACGCAGTATTTT	CASSHGQGEDTQYF
11	TRBV2	NA	NA	TRBJ1-2	TGTGCCAGCAGTCCAGTCGGCGGCTACACCTTC	CASSPVGGYTF
15	TRBV7-8	NA	NA	TRBJ2-7	TGTGCCAGCAGCCTCCCGGCAGGGGTTTCCTACGAGCAGTACTTC	CASSLPAGVSYEQYF
17	TRBV15	NA	TRBD2	TRBJ2-1	TGTGCCACCAGCAGGCGGACTAGCGGGAGGAGCGACAATGAGCAGTTCTTC	CATSRRTSGRSDNEQFF
15	TRBV12-3/TRBV12-4	NA	NA	TRBJ2-3	TGTGCCAGCAGTCCTCATATACAGCTCACAGATACGCAGTATTTT	CASSPHIQLTDTQYF
18	TRBV6-1	few	NA	TRBJ1-4	TGTGCCAGCAGTCCCCGGCGGAGCTCAGGGGTAACTAATGAAAAACTGTTTTTT	CASSPRRSSGVTNEKLFF
14	TRBV10-3	NA	NA	TRBJ2-7	TGTGCCATCAAATTCGACAGGCAAGAGAATGAGCAGTACTTC	CAIKFDRQENEQYF
13	TRBV29-1	few	NA	TRBJ1-1	TGCAGCGTTACGGGGAGACTGAACACTGAAGCTTTCTTT	CSVTGRLNTEAFF
13	TRBV30	NA	NA	TRBJ2-3	TGTGCCTGGAGTGTGCTAGCTGTAGATACGCAGTATTTT	CAWSVLAVDTQYF
12	TRBV20-1	few	TRBD1	TRBJ1-1	TGCAGTGCTACAGGGGGCGGGACTGAAGCTTTCTTT	CSATGGGTEAFF
13	TRBV6-5	many	NA	TRBJ1-1	TGTGCCAGCAGTACGGGACGGAACACTGAAGCTTTCTTT	CASSTGRNTEAFF
13	TRBV18	NA	NA	TRBJ2-7	TGTGCCAGCTCACCAGACAATATTGTCGAGCAGTACTTC	CASSPDNIVEQYF
14	TRBV20-1	NA	TRBD2	TRBJ2-5	TGCAGTGCTACCCGACTAGCGGGAAAGGAGACCCAGTACTTC	CSATRLAGKETQYF